The rows below give T cell receptor beta chains drawn from one sample of a study of tumor-infiltrating lymphocytes in primary liver carcinoma. TCRdb recomputed calls from the multiplex PCR reads with MiXCR, one row per CDR3 protein. The data show about 310,000 distinct CDR3 sequences, with roughly two thirds seen just once and approximately 9.4% held by the top ten. The sequencing input was peripheral blood. The receptor source for this set is a man between 40 and 49 years old with primary liver carcinoma and hepatitis B virus infection. CDR3s include the opening cysteine and the closing phenylalanine or tryptophan. Fields, in order: J gene, D gene, clone size, V gene, CDR3 DNA, CDR3 protein. A D gene is named only where the DNA matches it firmly. Clone size is not always given. Where it is, it says once, few, many or a class for expanded clones.

TRBJ1-1 TRBD1 many TRBV6-2/TRBV6-3 TGTGCCAGCAGTTATTCCGGGACAGGAGGAACTGAAGCTTTCTTT CASSYSGTGGTEAFF
TRBJ2-3 NA NA TRBV11-3 TGTGCCAGCAGCCCCCGGGGACTCCAGGGCGGAACGCAGTATTTT CASSPRGLQGGTQYF
TRBJ1-6 NA NA TRBV11-2 TGTGCCAGCAGTTTGGATGGAGAGAGTAATTCACCCCTCCACTTT CASSLDGESNSPLHF
TRBJ2-7 NA NA TRBV10-3 TGTGCCACCCACGCCCTTACAGGGATATTATACGAGCAGTACTTC CATHALTGILYEQYF
TRBJ2-2 NA many TRBV4-2 TGTGCCAGCAGCCAAGATTCAGCGGCGTTACTTCCAGGGGAGCTGTTTTTT CASSQDSAALLPGELFF
TRBJ2-1 TRBD2 NA TRBV6-2/TRBV6-3 TGTGCCAGCATTTCCTTTCTGGGGGGGGGGTACAATGAGCAGTTCTTC CASISFLGGGYNEQFF
TRBJ2-2 TRBD2 many TRBV5-1 TGCGCCAGCAGCTTGGGACTAGCGGGAGTCGGCACCGGGGAGCTGTTTTTT CASSLGLAGVGTGELFF
TRBJ2-1 NA NA TRBV6-5 TGTGCCAGCAGCCCTGGGAGTGTCAATGAGCAGTTCTTC CASSPGSVNEQFF
TRBJ1-4 TRBD1 many TRBV6-1 TGTGCCAGCAGTGAGGGGACAGTACTTAATGAAAAACTGTTTTTT CASSEGTVLNEKLFF
TRBJ2-7 NA few TRBV28 TGTGCCAGCAGTGGGGGCGCCATCCGCCACGAGCAGTACTTC CASSGGAIRHEQYF
TRBJ2-1 NA NA TRBV29-1 TGCAGCGTTGAAGATCAGGGTACCCACTACAATGAGCTGTTCTTC CSVEDQGTHYNELFF
TRBJ2-3 TRBD2 many TRBV5-5 TGTGCCAGCACCAAGATCGGACTAGCTACAGATACGCAGTATTTT CASTKIGLATDTQYF
TRBJ2-5 TRBD2 many TRBV4-1 TGCGCCAGCAGCCTGGGACTAGCGGGAGTAATGGGGCCAGAGACCCAGTACTTC CASSLGLAGVMGPETQYF
TRBJ2-3 TRBD2 NA TRBV5-4 TGTGCCGGCAGCAGGCCGAGCGGGGCCACAGATACGCAGTATTTT CAGSRPSGATDTQYF
TRBJ2-7 NA once TRBV7-8 TGTGCCAGCAGCCTCGCCAGGTCTAGCGTGAGCTCCTACGAGCAGTACTTC CASSLARSSVSSYEQYF
TRBJ2-1 TRBD2 many TRBV11-1 TGTGCCAGCAGCTTATGGACTAGCGGGAGTCGGAGAGGGAATGAGCAGTTCTTC CASSLWTSGSRRGNEQFF
TRBJ2-1 NA NA TRBV29-1 TGTAACGTTGAATTCCGGGGCAGTGAGCAGTTCTTC CNVEFRGSEQFF
TRBJ2-3 TRBD2 NA TRBV29-1 TGCAGCGTCGAAGGACTAGCGGGAGGGGATACGCAATATTTT CSVEGLAGGDTQYF
TRBJ2-1 TRBD2 NA TRBV2 TGTGCCAGCAGTGAGACGGGAGGGGAGTACAATGAGCAGTTCTTC CASSETGGEYNEQFF
TRBJ2-7 TRBD2 many TRBV6-2/TRBV6-3 TGTGCCAGCAGTTACAAGCGGGAACCCTACGAGCAGTACTTC CASSYKREPYEQYF
TRBJ1-6 NA many TRBV12-3/TRBV12-4 TGTGCCAGCAGTTCCCAGTATAATTCACCCCTCCACTTT CASSSQYNSPLHF
TRBJ2-1 NA NA TRBV6-2/TRBV6-3 TGTGCCAACACCACGACGACGGACGAGCAGTTCTTC CANTTTTDEQFF
TRBJ2-2 TRBD2 few TRBV28 TGTGCCAGCAGCTCTCCGGGGGGACCGGACGGGGAGCTGTTTTTT CASSSPGGPDGELFF
TRBJ2-2 TRBD2 once TRBV11-1 TGTGCTAGCCGCGAGACGGGAGGGAACACCGGGGAGCTGTCTTTT CASRETGGNTGELSF
TRBJ2-7 NA few TRBV28 TGTGCCAGCGGGGAAAGGGGGAGGGAGCAGTACTTC CASGERGREQYF
TRBJ2-7 TRBD1 NA TRBV4-3 TGCGCCAGCAGCTTTCTCCGGGACAGCTCCTACGAGCAATGCTTC CASSFLRDSSYEQCF
TRBJ2-1 NA NA TRBV2 TGTGCCAGCAGTGAACTGAGGGGGGCAGGGGCTACCCACAATGAGCAGTTCTTC CASSELRGAGATHNEQFF
TRBJ2-5 NA once TRBV5-1 TGCGCCAGCTGCCTCGGGCGGGTACAAGAGACCCAGTACTTC CASCLGRVQETQYF
TRBJ2-7 TRBD1 NA TRBV5-4 TGTGCCAGCAGCTTGGACAGGGGAAATAGCTACGAGCAGTACTTC CASSLDRGNSYEQYF
TRBJ1-1 TRBD1 NA TRBV29-1 TGCAGCGTTGCTGGCCGGGACAGGGGTGGCACTGAAACTTTCTTC CSVAGRDRGGTETFF
TRBJ1-1 NA NA TRBV7-8 TGTGTCAGCAGCCTAGCGGGGGGGAACACTGAAGCTTTCTTT CVSSLAGGNTEAFF
TRBJ1-4 NA NA TRBV12-3/TRBV12-4 TGTACCAGCAGTTTGGCAGGGGCTGAAGAACTGTTTTTT CTSSLAGAEELFF
TRBJ2-7 NA NA TRBV7-9 TGTGCCAGCAGCTTCGGGGTGACCTACGAGCAGTACTTC CASSFGVTYEQYF
TRBJ2-7 NA NA TRBV6-5 TGTGTCAGCCGTCCGGGAGCGGCCTATGAGCAGTACTTC CVSRPGAAYEQYF
TRBJ1-1 NA few TRBV5-6 TGTGCCAGCACCTCAAAAGGCGGGGGAGAAACAGAAGCTTTCTTT CASTSKGGGETEAFF
TRBJ1-6 NA many TRBV12-3/TRBV12-4 TGTGCCAGCAGCAGACAGACTAACTCTAATTCACCCCTCCACTTT CASSRQTNSNSPLHF
TRBJ2-6 NA NA TRBV28 TGTGTCAGCAGTTTAGTTGACTTAAGGGCCAACGTCCTGACTTTC CVSSLVDLRANVLTF
TRBJ2-5 NA few TRBV7-9 TGTGCCAGCAGCATCGGAGATGGAGAGACCCAGTACTTC CASSIGDGETQYF
TRBJ1-1 TRBD1 few TRBV6-5 TGTGCCACCAGACAGGGCGACACTGAAGCTTTCTTT CATRQGDTEAFF
TRBJ1-3 NA NA TRBV5-1 TGCGCCAGCAGCGCAGGGGACGTCTCTGGAAACACCATATATTTT CASSAGDVSGNTIYF
TRBJ1-1 NA few TRBV6-1 TGTGCCAGCAAAGTCAGACACATGAACACTGAAGCTTTCTTT CASKVRHMNTEAFF
TRBJ2-7 NA NA TRBV20-1 TGCAGTGCTAGCCCAGGACTGATTAGAATAAACTACGAGCAGTACTTC CSASPGLIRINYEQYF
TRBJ2-7 TRBD2 NA TRBV5-1 TGCGCCAGCAGGGCTGGGACTAGCGGAACCTACGAGCAGTACTTC CASRAGTSGTYEQYF
TRBJ2-1 NA few TRBV5-1 TGCGCCAGCAGCTCGATAAAACGGGATTACAATGAGCAGTTCTTC CASSSIKRDYNEQFF
TRBJ2-1 TRBD1 NA TRBV7-9 TGTGCCAGCAGCTTAGGGACAGGGGGCCCAATCATGGGGGAGGTAAGGTCCTACAATGAGCAGTTCTTC CASSLGTGGPIMGEVRSYNEQFF
TRBJ1-1 NA NA TRBV11-1 TGTACCAGGAGCTCCGACACCATTGGGTCCACTGAAGCTTTCTTT CTRSSDTIGSTEAFF
TRBJ2-3 TRBD2 NA TRBV11-2 TGTGGCAGCAGCTCCTGGGGGGGACCTAGCACAGATACGCAATATTTT CGSSSWGGPSTDTQYF
TRBJ1-5 TRBD1 NA TRBV9 TGTGCCAGCAGCTCCCAGGGGGGATTAGGTCAGCCCCAGCATTTT CASSSQGGLGQPQHF
TRBJ1-1 NA NA TRBV5-8 TGTGCCAGCAGCTCAGACAAGAACACTGAAGCTCTCTTT CASSSDKNTEALF
TRBJ2-7 TRBD2 NA TRBV28 TGTGCCAGCAGACCCGAGACTAGCGGGAGGGCCTCTCTCGAGCAGTACTTC CASRPETSGRASLEQYF
TRBJ2-7 NA many TRBV7-9 TGTGCCAGCGGGGTACTTGAGCAGTACTTC CASGVLEQYF
TRBJ2-2 NA NA TRBV5-6 TGTGCCAGCAGCTCGCGGACCGCCCGGTGGACCGGGGAGCTGTTTTTT CASSSRTARWTGELFF
TRBJ2-1 NA NA TRBV11-1 TGTGCCAGCAGCCTTAGTGATAGCGCCCACAATGAGCAGTTCTTC CASSLSDSAHNEQFF
TRBJ2-5 NA NA TRBV28 TGTGCCAGCAGTCCCACAGGGACGGAGGGGACCCAGTACTTC CASSPTGTEGTQYF
TRBJ2-1 NA NA TRBV11-1 TGCGACAGCAGCTTAGCCAGTCCCTACAATGAGCAGTTCTTC CDSSLASPYNEQFF
TRBJ1-3 NA NA TRBV5-1 TGCGCCAGCAGCTTGGAAGGATCCTCTGGAAACACCATATATTTT CASSLEGSSGNTIYF
TRBJ2-3 TRBD2 NA TRBV12-3/TRBV12-4 TGTGCCAGCAGTTTAGGTCGGGAGGGGGATACGCAGTATTTT CASSLGREGDTQYF
TRBJ1-1 NA many TRBV29-1 TGCAGCGCCCTTCCACCCCCTGCGAACACTGAAGCTTTCTTT CSALPPPANTEAFF
TRBJ2-4 NA few TRBV6-1 TGTGCCAGCAGTGAAGCGATCGGGGGATACATTCAGTACTTC CASSEAIGGYIQYF
TRBJ1-2 NA many TRBV12-3/TRBV12-4 TGTGCCAGCAGTTTCGGACCGGGTTCCAACTATGGCTACACCTTC CASSFGPGSNYGYTF